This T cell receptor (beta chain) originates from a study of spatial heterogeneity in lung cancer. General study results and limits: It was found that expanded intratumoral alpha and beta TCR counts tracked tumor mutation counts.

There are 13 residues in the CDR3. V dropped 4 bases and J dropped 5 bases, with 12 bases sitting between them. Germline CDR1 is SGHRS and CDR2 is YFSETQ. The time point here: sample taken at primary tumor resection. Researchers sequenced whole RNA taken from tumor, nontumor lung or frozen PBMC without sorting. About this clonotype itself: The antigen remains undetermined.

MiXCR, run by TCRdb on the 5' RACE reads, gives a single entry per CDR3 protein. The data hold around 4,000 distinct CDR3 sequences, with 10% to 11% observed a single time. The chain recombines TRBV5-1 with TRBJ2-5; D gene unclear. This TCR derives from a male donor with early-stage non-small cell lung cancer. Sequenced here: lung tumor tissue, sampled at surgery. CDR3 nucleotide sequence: TGCGCCAGCAGCCTAGGTCGGCGTGAGACCCAGTACTTC. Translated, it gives CASSLGRRETQYF.